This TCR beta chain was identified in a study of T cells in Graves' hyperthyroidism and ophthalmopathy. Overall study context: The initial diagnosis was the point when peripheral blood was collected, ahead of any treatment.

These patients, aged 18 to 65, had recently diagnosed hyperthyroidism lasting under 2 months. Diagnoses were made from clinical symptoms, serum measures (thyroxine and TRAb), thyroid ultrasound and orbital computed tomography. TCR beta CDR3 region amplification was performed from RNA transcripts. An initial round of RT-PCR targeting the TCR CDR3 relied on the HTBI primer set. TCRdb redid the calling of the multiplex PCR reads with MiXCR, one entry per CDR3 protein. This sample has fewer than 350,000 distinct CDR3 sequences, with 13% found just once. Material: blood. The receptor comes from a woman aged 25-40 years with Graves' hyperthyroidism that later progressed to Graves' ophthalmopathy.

The CDR3, as DNA: TGTGCCAGCAGTTTGGGGGGGGATAATTCACCCCTCCACTTT. Translation: CASSLGGDNSPLHF. The chain links TRBV27 to TRBJ1-6, with D perhaps TRBD1 (5 bases). The CDR3 has 14 amino acids. Germline loops: CDR1 MNHEY, CDR2 SMNVEV (reference sequence). Trimming took off 3 bases at V and 5 bases at J, with 8 bases between the two ends.